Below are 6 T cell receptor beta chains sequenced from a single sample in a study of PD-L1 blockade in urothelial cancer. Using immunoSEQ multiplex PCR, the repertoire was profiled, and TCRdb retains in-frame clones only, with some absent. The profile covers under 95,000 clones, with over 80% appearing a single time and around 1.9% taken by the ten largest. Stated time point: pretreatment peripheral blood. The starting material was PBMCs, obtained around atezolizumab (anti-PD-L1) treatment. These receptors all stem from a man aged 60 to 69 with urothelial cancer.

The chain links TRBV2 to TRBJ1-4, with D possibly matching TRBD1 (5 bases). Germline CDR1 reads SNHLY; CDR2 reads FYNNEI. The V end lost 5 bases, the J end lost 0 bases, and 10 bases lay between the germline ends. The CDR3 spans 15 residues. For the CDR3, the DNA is TGTGCCAGCAGTCCCACAGGATCAACTAATGAAAAACTGTTTTTT. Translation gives CASSPTGSTNEKLFF.

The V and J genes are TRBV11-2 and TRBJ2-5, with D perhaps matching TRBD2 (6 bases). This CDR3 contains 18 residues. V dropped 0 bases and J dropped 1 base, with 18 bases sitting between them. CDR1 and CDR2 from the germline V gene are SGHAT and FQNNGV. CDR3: CASSLDQYSAGTQETQYF. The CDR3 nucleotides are TGTGCCAGCAGCTTAGATCAGTATTCCGCGGGAACCCAAGAGACCCAGTACTTC.

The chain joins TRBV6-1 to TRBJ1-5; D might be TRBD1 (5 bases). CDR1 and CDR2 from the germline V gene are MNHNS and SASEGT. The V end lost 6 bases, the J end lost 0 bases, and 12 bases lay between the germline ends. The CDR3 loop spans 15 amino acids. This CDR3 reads CASRATDYSNQPQHF. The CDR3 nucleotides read TGTGCCAGCAGAGCGACAGATTATAGCAATCAGCCCCAGCATTTT.

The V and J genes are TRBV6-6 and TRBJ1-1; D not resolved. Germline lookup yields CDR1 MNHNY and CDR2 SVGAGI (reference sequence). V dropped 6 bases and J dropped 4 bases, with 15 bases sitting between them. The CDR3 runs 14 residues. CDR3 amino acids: CASRVGVGRTEAFF. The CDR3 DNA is TGTGCCAGCAGGGTCGGGGTCGGGCGCACTGAAGCTTTCTTT.

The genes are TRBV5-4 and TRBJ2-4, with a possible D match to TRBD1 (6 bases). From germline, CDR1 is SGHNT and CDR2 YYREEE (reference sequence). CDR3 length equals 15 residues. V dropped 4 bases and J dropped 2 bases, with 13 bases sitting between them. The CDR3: CASSGTGPSKNIQYF. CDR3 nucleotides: TGTGCCAGCAGCGGAACAGGGCCTTCCAAAAACATTCAGTACTTC.

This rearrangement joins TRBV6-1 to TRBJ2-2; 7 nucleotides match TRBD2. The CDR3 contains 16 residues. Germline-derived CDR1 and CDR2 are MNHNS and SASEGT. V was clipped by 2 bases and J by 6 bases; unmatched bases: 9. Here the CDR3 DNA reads TGTGCCAGCAGTGAAAGGACGGGGGGTGATGCCGGGGAGCTGTTTTTT. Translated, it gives CASSERTGGDAGELFF.